The clone carrying this TCR beta chain was seen only once. The record originates from a study of control samples from healthy donors and cancer patients. The protocol was immunoSEQ multiplex PCR, while the TCRdb copy is restricted to in-frame clones and leaves out a portion. The sample yields roughly 450,000 clones, around 90% seen once. The V gene's germline CDR1 is MNHNY and CDR2 SVGAGI (reference sequence). V was clipped by 5 bases and J by 0 bases; unmatched bases: 13. The CDR3 totals 21 residues. This chain uses TRBV6-6 with TRBJ2-1, with 16 bases that match TRBD2. This TCR derives from a man aged 40-49 years with head and neck cancer. Sequencing used PBMCs. The chain's CDR3 is CASSQRPPGLAGGSSYNEQFF. As DNA, the CDR3 is TGTGCCAGCAGTCAGAGGCCCCCGGGACTAGCGGGAGGGAGCTCCTACAATGAGCAGTTCTTC.